The T cell receptor beta chain described here comes from a study of T cell repertoires in cytomegalovirus infection. Overall study: The authors relied on CMV epitopes, both recently identified HLA-C-restricted and well-studied HLA-B-restricted. Public TCR beta signatures indicated both CMV infection and matching HLA type. Regarding the study as a whole: The ex vivo response was dominated by HLA-C-restricted CMV-specific TCR beta clonotypes. Adding up the frequency of public TCR beta families identified people who carried CMV plus the relevant HLA.

Worth noting for this clonotype: Its specificity is unknown.

Looked up from germline, CDR1 is SEHNR and CDR2 is FQNEAQ (reference sequence). J was trimmed by 0 bases and V by 5 bases; bases with no gene match: 6. The CDR3 totals 15 residues. Via MiXCR, TCRdb re-called the reads, giving one row per CDR3 protein. Of around 340,000 distinct CDR3 sequences in the sample, around 29% were seen once. The sequence came from a human donor in good health (CMV status not recorded). Some clones in this sample may be carry-over from other donors' samples. This specimen consisted of cultured PBMCs, obtained from culture after CMV antigen stimulation. The chain employs TRBV7-9 and TRBJ2-7; 8 nucleotides align to TRBD1. CDR3: CASSRGQGNSYEQYF. CDR3 coding DNA: TGTGCCAGCAGCAGAGGACAGGGTAACTCCTACGAGCAGTACTTC.